The subject of this entry is one T cell receptor (beta chain). No antigen is known for it. The data were taken from a study of cytomegalovirus exposure and HLA in healthy donors. Study results and caveats: TCR beta V- and J-gene trimming was later associated with a missense DCLRE1C variant.

The CDR3 has 16 amino acids. Germline V gives CDR1 SGHNT, CDR2 YYREEE (reference sequence). V shed 2 bases, J shed 1 base, and the junction held 7 bases outside the gene matches. Primers: 60 Vbeta forward and 13 Jbeta reverse. As handled by the study authors: Later, an analysis found 80 million or so unique TCR beta chains, and 8.5 million to 14 million of these were shared. Data came from immunoSEQ multiplex PCR; TCRdb stores just in-frame clones and leaves some out. The D gene and trimming were derived from the DNA, and the V and J assignments and clone size from that table. The table records under 200,000 clones, under 70% of them present only once.

The rearrangement uses TRBV5-4 and TRBJ2-5; TRBD2 agrees at 8 bases. Source material: PBMCs. The sequence derives from a woman between 40 and 50 years old in good health and CMV-seropositive. Written as DNA, the CDR3 is TGTGCCAGCAGCTTAACGGGACTAGAGACCCAAGAGACCCAGTACTTC. This sequence encodes CASSLTGLETQETQYF.